This TCR delta chain was sequenced in a study of gamma-delta chains in newborns, infants, children. Study details: Microbial exposure reportedly drives polyclonal innate γδ T cell expansion after birth.

TCRdb applied CATT to the reads for clone calling. The sample includes about 1,600 delta-chain clones, roughly two fifths seen only once; the top ten take around 17%. After removal of 3 bases from V and 2 bases from J, the junction contained 14 bases not matched to a gene. The V gene's germline CDR1 is GEAIGNYY and CDR2 EKD. There are 19 residues in the CDR3. Notes on this clone: Other DNA sequences of this sample code for an identical CDR3.

The chain joins TRDV2 to TRDJ1; 13 nucleotides line up with TRDD3. Input material: blood. The TCR sequence derives from a child who had a fever. In nucleotides, the CDR3 is TGTGCCTGTGACCCAGTACTGGGGGATACGCGTCTAAGTACCGATAAACTCATCTTT. This sequence encodes CACDPVLGDTRLSTDKLIF.